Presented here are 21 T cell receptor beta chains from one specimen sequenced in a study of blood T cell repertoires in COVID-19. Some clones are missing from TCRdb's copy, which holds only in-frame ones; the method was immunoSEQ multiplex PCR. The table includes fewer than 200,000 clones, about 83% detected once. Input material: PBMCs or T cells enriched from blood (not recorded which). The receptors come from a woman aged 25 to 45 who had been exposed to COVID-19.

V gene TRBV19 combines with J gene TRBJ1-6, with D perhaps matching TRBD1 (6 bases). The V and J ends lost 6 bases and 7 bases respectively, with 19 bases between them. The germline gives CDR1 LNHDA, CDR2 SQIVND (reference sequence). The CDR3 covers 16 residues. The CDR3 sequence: CASSPFLGQPNSPLHF. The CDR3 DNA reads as TGTGCCAGTAGCCCCTTCCTAGGACAGCCCAATTCACCCCTCCACTTT.

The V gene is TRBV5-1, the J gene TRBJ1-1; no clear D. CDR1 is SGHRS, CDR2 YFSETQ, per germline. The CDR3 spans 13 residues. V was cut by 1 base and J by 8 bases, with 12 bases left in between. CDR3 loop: CASSLFLSTEAFF. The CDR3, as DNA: TGCGCCAGCAGCTTGTTTCTATCGACAGAAGCTTTCTTT.

The CDR3 DNA reads TGTGCCAGCAGTCTCTATGGCTACACCTTC. This translates into CASSLYGYTF. The rearrangement uses TRBV25-1 and TRBJ1-2; D ambiguous. The V end was cut by 5 bases, the J end by 4 bases, with 2 bases between. The germline gives CDR1 MGHDK, CDR2 SYGVNS. The CDR3 is made up of 10 amino acids.

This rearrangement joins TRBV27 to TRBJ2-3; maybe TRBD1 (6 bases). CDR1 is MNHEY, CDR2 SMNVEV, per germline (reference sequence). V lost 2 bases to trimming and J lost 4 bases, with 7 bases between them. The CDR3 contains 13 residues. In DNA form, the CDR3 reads TGTGCCAGCAGTTTACAGGGGCCAGATACGCAGTATTTT. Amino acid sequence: CASSLQGPDTQYF.

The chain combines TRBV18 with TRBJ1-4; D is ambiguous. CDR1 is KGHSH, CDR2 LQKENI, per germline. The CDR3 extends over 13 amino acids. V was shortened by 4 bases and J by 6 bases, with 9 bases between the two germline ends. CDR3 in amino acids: CASSRSIDEKLFF. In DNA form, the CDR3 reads TGTGCCAGCTCACGCAGTATCGATGAAAAACTGTTTTTT.

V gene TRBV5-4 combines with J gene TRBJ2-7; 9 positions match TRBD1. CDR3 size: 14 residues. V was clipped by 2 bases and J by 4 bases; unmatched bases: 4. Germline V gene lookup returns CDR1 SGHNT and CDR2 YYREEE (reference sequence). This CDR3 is CASSFGDRAYEQYF. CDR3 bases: TGTGCCAGCAGCTTCGGGGACAGGGCGTACGAGCAGTACTTC.

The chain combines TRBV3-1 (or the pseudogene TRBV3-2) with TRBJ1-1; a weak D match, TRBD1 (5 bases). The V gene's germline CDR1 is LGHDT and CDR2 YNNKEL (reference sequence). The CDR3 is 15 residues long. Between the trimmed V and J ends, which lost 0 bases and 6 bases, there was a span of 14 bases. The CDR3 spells CASSQESRRVPEAFF. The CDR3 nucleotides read TGTGCCAGCAGCCAAGAGTCTCGCAGGGTTCCTGAAGCTTTCTTT.

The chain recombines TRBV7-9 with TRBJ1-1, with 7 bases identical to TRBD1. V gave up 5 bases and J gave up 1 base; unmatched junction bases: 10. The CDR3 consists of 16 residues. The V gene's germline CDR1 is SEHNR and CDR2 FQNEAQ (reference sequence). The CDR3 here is CASSLARGRGNTEAFF. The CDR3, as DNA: TGTGCCAGCAGCCTTGCGAGGGGGCGGGGGAACACTGAAGCTTTCTTT.

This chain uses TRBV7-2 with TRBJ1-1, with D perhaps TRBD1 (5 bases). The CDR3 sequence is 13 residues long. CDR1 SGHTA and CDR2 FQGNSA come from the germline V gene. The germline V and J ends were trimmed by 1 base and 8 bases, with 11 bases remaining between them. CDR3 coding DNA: TGTGCCAGCAGCTTAGTATCGGGGGGAGAAGCTTTCTTT. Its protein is CASSLVSGGEAFF.

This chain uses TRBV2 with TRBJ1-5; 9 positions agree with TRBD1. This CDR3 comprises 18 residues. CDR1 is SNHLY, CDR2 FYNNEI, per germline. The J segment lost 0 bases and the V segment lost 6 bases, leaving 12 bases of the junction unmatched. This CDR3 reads CASSVSGQGLYSNQPQHF. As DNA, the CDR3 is TGTGCCAGCAGCGTATCGGGACAGGGCCTATATAGCAATCAGCCCCAGCATTTT.

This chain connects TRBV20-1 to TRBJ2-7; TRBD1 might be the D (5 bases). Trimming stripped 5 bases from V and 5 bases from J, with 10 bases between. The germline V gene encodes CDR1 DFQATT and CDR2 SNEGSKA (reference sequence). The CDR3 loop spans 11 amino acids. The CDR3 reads CSAVDSHEQYF. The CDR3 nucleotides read TGCAGTGCTGTCGACAGCCACGAGCAGTACTTC.

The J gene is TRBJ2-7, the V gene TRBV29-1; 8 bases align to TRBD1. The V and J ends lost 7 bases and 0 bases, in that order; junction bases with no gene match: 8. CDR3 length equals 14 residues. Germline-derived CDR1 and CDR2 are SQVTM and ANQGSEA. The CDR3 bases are TGCAGCGGTGCAGGGGGCGACAGCTCCTACGAGCAGTACTTC. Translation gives CSGAGGDSSYEQYF.

CDR3 DNA: TGTGCCATCAGTGAAATAGCGCCGACCTACGAGCAGTACTTC. It yields the protein CAISEIAPTYEQYF. V gene TRBV10-3 combines with J gene TRBJ2-7, with D possibly being TRBD2 (5 bases). This CDR3 comprises 14 residues. Germline V gene sequence: CDR1 ENHRY, CDR2 SYGVKD. V was clipped by 3 bases and J by 2 bases, with 11 bases between them.

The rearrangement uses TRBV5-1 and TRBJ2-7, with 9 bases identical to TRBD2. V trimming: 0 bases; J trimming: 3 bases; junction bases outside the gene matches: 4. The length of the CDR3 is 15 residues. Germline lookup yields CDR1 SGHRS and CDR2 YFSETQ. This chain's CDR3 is CASSLVSGGRYEQYF. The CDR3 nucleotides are TGCGCCAGCAGCTTGGTGAGCGGGGGGCGCTACGAGCAGTACTTC.

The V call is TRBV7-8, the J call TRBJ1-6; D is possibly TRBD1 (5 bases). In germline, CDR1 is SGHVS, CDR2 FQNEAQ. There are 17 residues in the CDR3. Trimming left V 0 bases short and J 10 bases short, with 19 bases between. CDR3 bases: TGTGCCAGCAGCTTAGCGCTGCAGGGTTGGTCGCCCTCACCCCTCCACTTT. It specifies CASSLALQGWSPSPLHF.

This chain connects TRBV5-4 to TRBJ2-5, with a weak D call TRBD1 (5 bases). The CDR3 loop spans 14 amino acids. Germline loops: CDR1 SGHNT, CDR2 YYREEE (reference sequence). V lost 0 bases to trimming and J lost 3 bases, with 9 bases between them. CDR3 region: CASSLGGSEETQYF. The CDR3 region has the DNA TGTGCCAGCAGCTTGGGGGGCTCAGAAGAGACCCAGTACTTC.

The CDR3 loop is CASSSDSSYNEQFF. In DNA form, the CDR3 reads TGTGCCAGCAGCTCGGACAGCTCCTACAATGAGCAGTTCTTC. This rearrangement joins TRBV6-4 to TRBJ2-1; D is perhaps TRBD1 (6 bases). CDR1 MRHNA and CDR2 SNTAGT come from the germline V gene. The CDR3 is 14 amino acids. V lost 6 bases to trimming and J lost 0 bases, with 9 bases between them.

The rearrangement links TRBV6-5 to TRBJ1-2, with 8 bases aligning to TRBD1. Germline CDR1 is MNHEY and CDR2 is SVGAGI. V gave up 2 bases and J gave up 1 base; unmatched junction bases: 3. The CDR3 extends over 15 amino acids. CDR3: CASSYLGQGNYGYTF. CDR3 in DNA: TGTGCCAGCAGTTACCTCGGACAGGGTAACTATGGCTACACCTTC.

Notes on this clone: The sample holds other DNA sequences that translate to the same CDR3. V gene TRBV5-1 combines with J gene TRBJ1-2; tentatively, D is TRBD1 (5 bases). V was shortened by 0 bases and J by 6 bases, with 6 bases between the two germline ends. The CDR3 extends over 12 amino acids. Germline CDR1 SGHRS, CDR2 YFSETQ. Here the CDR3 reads CASSLAGDGYTF. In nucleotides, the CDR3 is TGCGCCAGCAGCTTGGCGGGGGATGGCTACACCTTC. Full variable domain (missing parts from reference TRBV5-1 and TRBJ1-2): KAGVTQTPRYLIKTRGQQVTLSCSPISGHRSVSWYQQTPGQGLQFLFEYFSETQRNKGNFPGRFSGRQFSNSRSEMNVSTLELGDSALYLCASSLAGDGYTFGSGTRLTVV.

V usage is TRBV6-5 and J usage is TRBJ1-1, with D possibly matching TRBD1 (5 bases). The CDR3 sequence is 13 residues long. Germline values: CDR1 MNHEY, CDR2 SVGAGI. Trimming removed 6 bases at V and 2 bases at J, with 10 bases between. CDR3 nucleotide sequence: TGTGCCAGCAGACCCGGGGGTAACACTGAAGCTTTCTTT. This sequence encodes CASRPGGNTEAFF.

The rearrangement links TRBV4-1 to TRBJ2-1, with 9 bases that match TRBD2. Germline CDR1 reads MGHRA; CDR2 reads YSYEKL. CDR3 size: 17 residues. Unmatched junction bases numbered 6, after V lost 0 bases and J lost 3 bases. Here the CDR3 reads CASSQEPTSGRYNEQFF. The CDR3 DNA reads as TGCGCCAGCAGCCAAGAGCCTACTAGCGGGCGCTACAATGAGCAGTTCTTC.